The 27 T cell receptor beta chains presented below share a single source sample, sequenced in a study of Ad26.COV2.S vaccination and SARS-CoV-2 variants. Measured with immunoSEQ multiplex PCR; TCRdb has only the in-frame clones, and not every one. The sample lists about 350,000 clones; 92% were seen once. Sequenced material: peripheral blood, taken after recovery from COVID-19. The origin of the receptors is a human donor who had recovered from COVID-19.

V and J are TRBV2 and TRBJ2-1; 12 nucleotides match TRBD2. Germline values: CDR1 SNHLY, CDR2 FYNNEI. The CDR3 length is 15 residues. V was pared by 6 bases and J by 7 bases, with 7 bases of the junction left unmatched. DNA of the CDR3: TGTGCCAGCAGGGACCTAGCGGGGGGGCGGAATGAGCAGTTCTTC. Translation: CASRDLAGGRNEQFF.

This clone was seen only once. The CDR3 bases are TGTGCCAGCAGTGAGATAGGACAGAGCAATCAGCCCCAGCATTTT. Amino acid sequence: CASSEIGQSNQPQHF. The chain is built from TRBV6-1 and TRBJ1-5; D possibly corresponds to TRBD1 (6 bases). Germline-derived CDR1 and CDR2 are MNHNS and SASEGT. The CDR3 is made up of 15 amino acids. V lost 3 bases and J 1 base, leaving 10 bases between the germline ends.

In its sample, this clone was seen a few times. The gene calls are TRBV4-2 and TRBJ2-1; weak D call: TRBD2 (6 bases). This CDR3 spans 17 amino acids. The V end was cut by 1 base, the J end by 9 bases, with 22 bases between. Germline V gene data show CDR1 as LGHNA and CDR2 as YNFKEQ. CDR3 DNA sequence: TGTGCCAGCAGCCAAGGGTCCGACAGCGGGCCTATCCGTGAGCAGTTCTTC. Translated: CASSQGSDSGPIREQFF.

The chain links TRBV4-1 to TRBJ2-1; 8 positions agree with TRBD2. Germline CDR1 is MGHRA and CDR2 is YSYEKL. The CDR3 extends over 15 amino acids. V was pared by 8 bases and J by 0 bases, with 6 bases of the junction left unmatched. The CDR3: CASSRGGSSYNEQFF. DNA of the CDR3: TGCGCCAGCTCCCGGGGGGGGAGCTCCTACAATGAGCAGTTCTTC.

The rearrangement uses TRBV7-9 and TRBJ1-2; possible D gene TRBD1, 6 bases. Trimming took 5 bases from V and 8 from J, leaving 15 bases between them. CDR1 and CDR2 (germline): SEHNR, FQNEAQ (reference sequence). The CDR3 is 13 residues long. CDR3 residues: CASSRGGLGGYTF. The DNA for the CDR3 is TGTGCCAGCAGCAGAGGGGGTCTTGGAGGCTACACCTTC. Looking up the rest from reference TRBV7-9 and TRBJ1-2 gives the full variable domain: DTGVSQNPRHKITKRGQNVTFRCDPISEHNRLYWYRQTLGQGPEFLTYFQNEAQLEKSRLLSDRFSAERPKGSFSTLEIQRTEQGDSAMYLCASSRGGLGGYTFGSGTRLTVV.

The chain is built from TRBV4-3 and TRBJ2-3, with unresolved D. The germline gives CDR1 LGHNA, CDR2 YSLEER. V was shortened by 1 base and J by 2 bases, with 7 bases between the two germline ends. The CDR3 is 14 amino acids. CDR3: CASSQGLVTDTQYF. In nucleotides, the CDR3 is TGCGCCAGCAGCCAAGGTTTAGTCACAGATACGCAGTATTTT.

V is TRBV9 and J is TRBJ1-1; the D gene is possibly TRBD1 (6 bases). Germline CDR1 is SGDLS and CDR2 is YYNGEE. The V and J ends lost 0 bases and 7 bases respectively, with 10 bases between them. The CDR3 has 13 residues. Here the CDR3 DNA reads TGTGCCAGCAGCGTAGGGACAGAAGTTGAAGCTTTCTTT. Translation: CASSVGTEVEAFF.

The chain combines TRBV13 with TRBJ2-5; 8 bases fit TRBD2. The CDR3 has 14 residues. In germline, CDR1 is PRHDT, CDR2 FYEKMQ (reference sequence). V was pared by 0 bases and J by 5 bases, with 2 bases of the junction left unmatched. The CDR3 coding sequence is TGTGCCAGCAGCTTAGGGACTAGCGTCGAGACCCAGTACTTC. Protein: CASSLGTSVETQYF.

This chain uses TRBV6-2 or TRBV6-3 with TRBJ1-2; D ambiguous. Per germline, CDR1 MNHEY and CDR2 SVGEGT. Trimming shortened V by 0 bases and J by 7 bases, and 6 bases separated the two germline ends. There are 12 residues in the CDR3. In DNA, the CDR3 is TGTGCCAGCAGTTACTCGGTCTCTGGCTACACCTTC. Its translation is CASSYSVSGYTF.

The J gene is TRBJ2-7, the V gene TRBV6-5, with D perhaps matching TRBD1 or TRBD2 (8 bases each). The germline V gene has CDR1 MNHEY and CDR2 SVGAGI. The CDR3 is 13 residues long. The CDR3 is CASGTGISYEQYF. DNA for the CDR3: TGTGCTAGCGGGACAGGCATCTCCTACGAGCAGTACTTC.

This chain links TRBV2 with TRBJ2-1; D is unclear. The V end was cut by 3 bases, the J end by 0 bases, with 15 bases between. This CDR3 spans 17 amino acids. CDR1 and CDR2 from the germline V gene are SNHLY and FYNNEI. CDR3: CASSDLSRLSSYNEQFF. The CDR3 DNA follows: TGTGCCAGCAGTGACCTTTCCCGTCTAAGCTCCTACAATGAGCAGTTCTTC.

This rearrangement joins TRBV5-1 to TRBJ2-1, with 9 bases that match TRBD2. J lost 6 bases, V lost 9 bases, and 7 bases had no gene match. The germline gives CDR1 SGHRS, CDR2 YFSETQ. The CDR3 extends over 13 amino acids. The CDR3 reads CATSPRGGNEQFF. The CDR3 bases are TGCGCCACCTCCCCGCGGGGGGGCAATGAGCAGTTCTTC.

This clone was counted a single time. The same CDR3 is also encoded by other DNA sequences in this sample. This chain connects TRBV15 to TRBJ2-7; D unclear. This CDR3 region has 12 residues. Germline V gene sequence: CDR1 LNHNV, CDR2 YYDKDF (reference sequence). V lost 1 base to trimming and J lost 3 bases, with 4 bases between them. In nucleotides, the CDR3 is TGTGCCACCAGCAGAGGGGGCTACGAGCAGTACTTC. The encoded protein is CATSRGGYEQYF.

As regards this clone: Other DNA sequences of this sample code for an identical CDR3. The rearrangement uses TRBV9 and TRBJ2-2; D is ambiguous. The CDR3 consists of 13 residues. In germline, CDR1 is SGDLS, CDR2 YYNGEE. V lost 0 bases and J lost 6, with 6 bases in between. The CDR3 loop is CASSVVGSGELFF. The CDR3 region has the DNA TGTGCCAGCAGCGTAGTAGGTTCCGGGGAGCTGTTTTTT.

This clone was detected once. The chain employs TRBV7-8 and TRBJ1-5; 7 nucleotides agree with TRBD1. The CDR3 spans 17 residues. V lost 5 bases and J lost 0; bases outside the gene matches: 10. CDR1 SGHVS and CDR2 FQNEAQ come from the germline V gene. CDR3 sequence: CASSPKPDRVSNQPQHF. In nucleotides, the CDR3 is TGTGCCAGCAGCCCGAAGCCAGACAGGGTTAGCAATCAGCCCCAGCATTTT.

This chain uses TRBV23-1 with TRBJ2-7; a possible D gene is TRBD2 (6 bases). TRBV23-1 is treated as an ORF (open reading frame) with a function not yet certain. V lost 10 bases and J 1 base, leaving 11 bases between the germline ends. The CDR3 runs to 12 residues. The CDR3 DNA follows: TGCGCCACCAACGGGGGATCCTACGAGCAGTACTTC. Translating it yields CATNGGSYEQYF.

The chain links TRBV12-3 or TRBV12-4 to TRBJ2-7; D unclear. Between the trimmed V and J ends, which lost 1 base and 2 bases, there was a span of 3 bases. The CDR3 totals 12 residues. The CDR3 protein is CASSLGTYEQYF. DNA of the CDR3: TGTGCCAGCAGTTTAGGGACCTACGAGCAGTACTTC.

This clone was detected a few times. V gene TRBV7-2 combines with J gene TRBJ2-1; D is perhaps TRBD2 (5 bases). The germline V and J ends were trimmed by 7 bases and 0 bases, with 10 bases remaining between them. The CDR3 totals 14 residues. The germline V gene has CDR1 SGHTA and CDR2 FQGNSA. CDR3 bases: TGTGCCAGCAAGAGGGAATTCTCCTACAATGAGCAGTTCTTC. This sequence encodes CASKREFSYNEQFF.

The V and J genes are TRBV3-1 (or the pseudogene TRBV3-2) and TRBJ1-1; D gene uncertain. V gave up 2 bases and J gave up 5 bases, with 12 bases separating them. Germline CDR1 LGHDT, CDR2 YNNKEL (reference sequence). The CDR3 runs to 14 residues. In nucleotides, the CDR3 is TGTGCCAGCAGCCAAACGTTCGATTCGACTGAAGCTTTCTTT. Residues: CASSQTFDSTEAFF.

The chain uses TRBV19 and TRBJ1-1; no clear D gene. Germline V gene lookup returns CDR1 LNHDA and CDR2 SQIVND (reference sequence). This CDR3 contains 13 residues. With 3 bases removed from V and 1 base from J, the gap between germline ends came to 6 bases. The CDR3 DNA sequence: TGTGCCAGTAGTATTGAGGGGAACACTGAAGCTTTCTTT. Translated, it gives CASSIEGNTEAFF.

The rearrangement joins TRBV6-1 to TRBJ2-7; D gene unclear. In germline, CDR1 is MNHNS, CDR2 SASEGT. The CDR3 sequence is 13 residues long. The ends were cut back, 2 bases at V and 5 bases at J, with 10 bases in the middle. This chain's CDR3 is CASSEQANNEQYF. The CDR3 DNA follows: TGTGCCAGCAGTGAACAGGCCAACAACGAGCAGTACTTC.

The chain carries TRBV6-5 and TRBJ1-2; D gene uncertain. The CDR3 loop spans 13 amino acids. Germline loops: CDR1 MNHEY, CDR2 SVGAGI. The V gene lost 5 bases and the J gene lost 0 bases, with 7 bases spanning the gap. CDR3 coding DNA: TGTGCCAGCAGTCCATCAGCTAACTATGGCTACACCTTC. Protein: CASSPSANYGYTF.

This chain uses TRBV19 with TRBJ1-4, with D possibly being TRBD1 (6 bases). The V gene lost 5 bases and the J gene lost 0 bases, with 10 bases spanning the gap. CDR3 length equals 15 residues. Germline V CDR1 and CDR2: LNHDA, SQIVND (reference sequence). CDR3 DNA sequence: TGTGCCAGTAGTGCGGACAGTACAACTAATGAAAAACTGTTTTTT. It translates to CASSADSTTNEKLFF.

The chain links TRBV6-5 to TRBJ1-2; TRBD1 is a possible D gene (6 bases). This CDR3 is built from 13 residues. V lost 5 bases and J lost 8, with 15 bases in between. Germline loops: CDR1 MNHEY, CDR2 SVGAGI. The CDR3 spells CASSPSGAKGYTF. The DNA of the CDR3 is TGTGCCAGCAGTCCGTCGGGGGCGAAAGGCTACACCTTC.

The gene calls are TRBV20-1 and TRBJ2-7; 11 bases map to TRBD2. CDR1 DFQATT and CDR2 SNEGSKA come from the germline V gene (reference sequence). The CDR3 extends over 15 amino acids. The ends lost 3 bases at V and 4 bases at J; junction bases unmatched: 8. The CDR3 nucleotides read TGCAGTGCTAGTTCCAGACTAGCGGGGACTTACGAGCAGTACTTC. Translation: CSASSRLAGTYEQYF.

This clone has just a few counts. The gene calls are TRBV18 and TRBJ2-2; D unresolved. Trimming pared 0 bases from V and 1 base from J, leaving 12 bases between. The CDR3 sequence is 17 residues long. From germline, CDR1 is KGHSH and CDR2 LQKENI. The CDR3 coding sequence is TGTGCCAGCTCACCACCCTTATCACAAAAGAACACCGGGGAGCTGTTTTTT. Residues: CASSPPLSQKNTGELFF.

This chain's CDR3 is CATTVSNTEAFF. The CDR3 DNA is TGTGCCACGACAGTGTCGAACACTGAAGCTTTCTTT. The V call is TRBV10-3, the J call TRBJ1-1, with D tentatively TRBD1 (5 bases). Trimming left V 10 bases short and J 1 base short, with 10 bases between. In germline, CDR1 is ENHRY, CDR2 SYGVKD. CDR3 length equals 12 residues.